Listed below are T cell receptor beta chains from one sample, sequenced in a study of T cell responses to AZD1222 COVID-19 vaccine. TCRdb keeps only in-frame clones here, not all; method: immunoSEQ multiplex PCR. The sample holds around 99,000 clones, approximately 90% seen once. The sample was peripheral blood, taken on day 0 of AZD1222 vaccination. The source of these receptors is an adult in good health. Both conserved end residues are part of each CDR3. The D gene is left open where the match is weak. Size is omitted from some rows. Given values are once, few, many or a class for expanded clones.

V gene	D gene	clone size	J gene	CDR3 DNA	CDR3 protein
TRBV18	TRBD1	.	TRBJ2-2	TGTGCCAGCTCAAAGGGGACAGTTGCGAACACCGGGGAGCTGTTTTTT	CASSKGTVANTGELFF
TRBV6-1	TRBD1	.	TRBJ1-4	TGTGCCAGCAGTGATGGAGGGACAGTGGTTAATGAAAAACTGTTTTTT	CASSDGGTVVNEKLFF
TRBV7-2	.	.	TRBJ1-5	TGTGCCAGCAGCCCGTGGGTCAATCAGCCCCAGCATTTT	CASSPWVNQPQHF
TRBV28	TRBD2	.	TRBJ2-2	TGTGCCAGCAGTTTAATGGCTAGCGGGAGCGGCGAGCTGTTTTTT	CASSLMASGSGELFF
TRBV27	TRBD2	.	TRBJ2-3	TGTGCCAGCAGTTTCGGGACTAGCGGGGGCCTAAACACAGATACGCAGTATTTT	CASSFGTSGGLNTDTQYF
TRBV24-1	TRBD2	.	TRBJ2-3	TGTGCCACCAGTGAACCGAGCGGGGGCACAGATACGCAGTATTTT	CATSEPSGGTDTQYF
TRBV6-5	.	.	TRBJ2-7	TGTGCCAGCAGTTACTCGAACAGGGCTAGCGGCGAGCAGTACTTC	CASSYSNRASGEQYF
TRBV30	.	.	TRBJ1-1	TGTGCCTGGGAGAGAGGGACGACTGAAGCTTTCTTT	CAWERGTTEAFF
TRBV21-1	.	.	TRBJ1-1	TGTGCCAGCAGCAATGTAAGGGGGTTTGGGACAGCTCTTTACACTGAAGCTTTCTTT	CASSNVRGFGTALYTEAFF
TRBV9	.	.	TRBJ1-4	TGTGCCAGCAGCGTGGGGCAGGGCAGCGAAAAACTGTTTTTT	CASSVGQGSEKLFF
TRBV5-1	.	.	TRBJ1-3	TGCGCCAGCAGCTTGGCCAATACGGGGGACACCATATATTTT	CASSLANTGDTIYF
TRBV7-9	TRBD2	.	TRBJ2-3	TGTGCCAGCAGCTTAGGACTAGCGGGGGGGACAGATACGCAGTATTTT	CASSLGLAGGTDTQYF
TRBV9	.	.	TRBJ2-2	TGTGCCAGCAGTGTAGCCGGCAACGGGGAGCTGTTTTTT	CASSVAGNGELFF
TRBV28	TRBD2	.	TRBJ2-7	TGTGCCAGCAAAGAGGCGGGACTAGCCTCTTGGGAGCAGTACTTC	CASKEAGLASWEQYF
TRBV27	TRBD1	.	TRBJ2-7	TGTGCCAGCAGTAAGCCGGGGACAGGGCGATACGAGCAGTACTTC	CASSKPGTGRYEQYF
TRBV24-1	TRBD1	.	TRBJ2-3	TGTGCCACCACCGGGACAGGCACAGATACGCAGTATTTT	CATTGTGTDTQYF
TRBV7-8	TRBD1	once	TRBJ2-7	TGTGCCAGCAGCTCGGTCCGGGACAGGGGTCGGAACGAGCAGTACTTC	CASSSVRDRGRNEQYF
TRBV5-6	.	.	TRBJ2-6	TGTGCCAGCAGCTTTAGGGGGATATCTGGGGCCAACGTCCTGACTTTC	CASSFRGISGANVLTF